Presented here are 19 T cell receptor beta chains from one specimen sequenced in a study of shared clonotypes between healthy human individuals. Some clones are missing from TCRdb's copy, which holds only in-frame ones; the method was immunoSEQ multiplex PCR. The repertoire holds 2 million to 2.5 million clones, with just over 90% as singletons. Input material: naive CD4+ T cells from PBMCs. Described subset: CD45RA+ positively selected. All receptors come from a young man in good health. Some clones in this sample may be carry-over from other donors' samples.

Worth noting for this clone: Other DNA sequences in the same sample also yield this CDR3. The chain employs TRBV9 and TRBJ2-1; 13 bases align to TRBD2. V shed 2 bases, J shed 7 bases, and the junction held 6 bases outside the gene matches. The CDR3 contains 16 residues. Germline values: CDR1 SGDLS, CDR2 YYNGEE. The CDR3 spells CASSVGGLAGLNEQFF. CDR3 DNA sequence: TGTGCCAGCAGCGTCGGGGGACTAGCGGGACTAAATGAGCAGTTCTTC.

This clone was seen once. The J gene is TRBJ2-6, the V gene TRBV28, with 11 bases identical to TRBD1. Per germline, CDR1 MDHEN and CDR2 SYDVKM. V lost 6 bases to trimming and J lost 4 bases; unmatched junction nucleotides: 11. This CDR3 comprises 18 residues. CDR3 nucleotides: TGTGCCAGCAGCCCTACCGGACAGGGGGCATCAGGGGCCAACGTCCTGACTTTC. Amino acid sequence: CASSPTGQGASGANVLTF. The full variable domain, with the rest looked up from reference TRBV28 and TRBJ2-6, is DVKVTQSSRYLVKRTGEKVFLECVQDMDHENMFWYRQDPGLGLRLIYFSYDVKMKEKGDIPEGYSVSREKKERFSLILESASTNQTSMYLCASSPTGQGASGANVLTFGAGSRLTVL.

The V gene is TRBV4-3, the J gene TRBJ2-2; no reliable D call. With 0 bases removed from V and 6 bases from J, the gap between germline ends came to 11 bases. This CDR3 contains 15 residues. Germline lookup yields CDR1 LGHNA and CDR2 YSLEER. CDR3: CASSQELGLAGELFF. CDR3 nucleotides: TGCGCCAGCAGCCAAGAATTGGGGTTGGCCGGGGAGCTGTTTTTT.

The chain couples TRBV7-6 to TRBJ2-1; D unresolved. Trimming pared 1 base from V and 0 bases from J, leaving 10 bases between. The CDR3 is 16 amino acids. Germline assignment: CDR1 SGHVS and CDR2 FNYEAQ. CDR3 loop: CASSLGSLNSYNEQFF. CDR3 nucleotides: TGTGCCAGCAGCTTAGGGAGCCTGAACTCCTACAATGAGCAGTTCTTC.

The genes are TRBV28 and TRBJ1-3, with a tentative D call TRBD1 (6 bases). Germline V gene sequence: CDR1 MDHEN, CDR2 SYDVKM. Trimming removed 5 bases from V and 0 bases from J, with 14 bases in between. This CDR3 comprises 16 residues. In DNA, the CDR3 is TGTGCCAGCAGTGCCGGGGGGCCGGTCTCTGGAAACACCATATATTTT. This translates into CASSAGGPVSGNTIYF.

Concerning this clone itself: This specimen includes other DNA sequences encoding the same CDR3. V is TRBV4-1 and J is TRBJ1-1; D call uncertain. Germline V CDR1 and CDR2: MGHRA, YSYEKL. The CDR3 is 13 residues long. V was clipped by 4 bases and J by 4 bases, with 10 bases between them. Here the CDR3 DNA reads TGCGCCAGCAGCCTACAAGGTGGCACTGAAGCTTTCTTT. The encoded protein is CASSLQGGTEAFF.

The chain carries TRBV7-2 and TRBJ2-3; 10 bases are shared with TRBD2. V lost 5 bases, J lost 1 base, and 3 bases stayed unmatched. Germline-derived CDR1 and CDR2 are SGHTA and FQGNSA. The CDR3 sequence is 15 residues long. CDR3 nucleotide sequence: TGTGCCAGCAGCCTTACTAGCGGGGGCACAGATACGCAGTATTTT. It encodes CASSLTSGGTDTQYF.

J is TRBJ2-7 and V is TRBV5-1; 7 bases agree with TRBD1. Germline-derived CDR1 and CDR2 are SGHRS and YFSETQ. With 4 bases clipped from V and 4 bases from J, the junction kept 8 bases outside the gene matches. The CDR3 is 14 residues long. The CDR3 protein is CASSVGQTKYEQYF. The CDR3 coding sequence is TGCGCCAGCAGCGTGGGACAGACTAAGTACGAGCAGTACTTC.

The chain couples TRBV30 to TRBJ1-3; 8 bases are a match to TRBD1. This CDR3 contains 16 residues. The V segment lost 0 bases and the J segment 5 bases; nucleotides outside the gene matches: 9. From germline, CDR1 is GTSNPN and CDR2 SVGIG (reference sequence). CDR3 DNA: TGTGCCTGGAGTGTAACTGAGACAGGGGTCCGAAACACCATATATTTT. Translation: CAWSVTETGVRNTIYF.

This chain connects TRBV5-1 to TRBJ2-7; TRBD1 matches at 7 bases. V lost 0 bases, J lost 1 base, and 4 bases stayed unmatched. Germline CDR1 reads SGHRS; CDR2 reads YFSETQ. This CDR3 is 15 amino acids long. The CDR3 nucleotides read TGCGCCAGCAGCTTGGGGGACAGAACGTCCTACGAGCAGTACTTC. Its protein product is CASSLGDRTSYEQYF.

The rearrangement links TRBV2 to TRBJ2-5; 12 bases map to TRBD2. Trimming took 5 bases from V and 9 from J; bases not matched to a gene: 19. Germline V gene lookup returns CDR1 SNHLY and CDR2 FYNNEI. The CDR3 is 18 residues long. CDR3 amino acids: CASSHRSGPSGRGLAQYF. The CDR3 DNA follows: TGTGCCAGCAGTCACCGATCTGGGCCTAGCGGGAGGGGGCTGGCCCAGTACTTC.

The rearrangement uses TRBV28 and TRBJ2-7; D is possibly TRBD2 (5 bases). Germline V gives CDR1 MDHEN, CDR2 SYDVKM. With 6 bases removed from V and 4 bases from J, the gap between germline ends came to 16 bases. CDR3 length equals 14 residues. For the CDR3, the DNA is TGTGCCAGCAGGGAGGAGTCAGAGATATACGAGCAGTACTTC. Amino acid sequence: CASREESEIYEQYF.

In DNA form, the CDR3 reads TGTGCCAGCAGCTTGGGCGGGTATGGAGGAGATACGCAGTATTTT. Protein sequence: CASSLGGYGGDTQYF. This sequence joins TRBV5-5 and TRBJ2-3; TRBD2 is a possible D gene (5 bases). Deletions cut 0 bases from V and 5 bases from J, with 13 bases between. Germline-derived CDR1 and CDR2 are SGHKS and YYEKEE (reference sequence). The CDR3 spans 15 residues.

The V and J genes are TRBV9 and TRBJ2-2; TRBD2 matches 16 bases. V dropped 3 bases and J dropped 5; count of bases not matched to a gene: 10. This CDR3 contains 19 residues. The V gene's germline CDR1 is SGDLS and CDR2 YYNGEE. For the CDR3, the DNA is TGTGCCAGCAGCGCGGGGACTAGCGGGAGGGCCGGCGGGACCGGGGAGCTGTTTTTT. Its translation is CASSAGTSGRAGGTGELFF.

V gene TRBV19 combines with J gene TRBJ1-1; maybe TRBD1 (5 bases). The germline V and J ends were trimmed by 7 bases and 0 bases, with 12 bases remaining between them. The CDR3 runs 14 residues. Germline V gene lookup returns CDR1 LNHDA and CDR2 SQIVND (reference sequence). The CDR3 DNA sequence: TGTGCCAGTATTCGAGGGGACGTGAACACTGAAGCTTTCTTT. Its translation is CASIRGDVNTEAFF.

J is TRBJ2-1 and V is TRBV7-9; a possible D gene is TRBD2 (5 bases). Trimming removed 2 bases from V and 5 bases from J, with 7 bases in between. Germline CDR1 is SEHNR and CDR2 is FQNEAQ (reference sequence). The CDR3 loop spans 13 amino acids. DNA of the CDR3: TGTGCCAGCAGCTTAAAGCGGAACAATGAGCAGTTCTTC. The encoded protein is CASSLKRNNEQFF.

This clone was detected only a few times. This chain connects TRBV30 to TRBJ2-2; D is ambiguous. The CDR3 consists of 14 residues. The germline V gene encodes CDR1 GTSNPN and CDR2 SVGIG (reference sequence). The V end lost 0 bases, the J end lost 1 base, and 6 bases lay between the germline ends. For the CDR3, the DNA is TGTGCCTGGAGTGTACTCGGGAACACCGGGGAGCTGTTTTTT. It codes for CAWSVLGNTGELFF.

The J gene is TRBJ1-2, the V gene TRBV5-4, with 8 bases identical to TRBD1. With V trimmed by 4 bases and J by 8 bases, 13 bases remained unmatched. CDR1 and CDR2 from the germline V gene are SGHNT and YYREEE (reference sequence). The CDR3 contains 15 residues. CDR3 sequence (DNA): TGTGCCAGCAGCAAGGACAGGGCTTGGGGTGACGGCTACACCTTC. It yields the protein CASSKDRAWGDGYTF.

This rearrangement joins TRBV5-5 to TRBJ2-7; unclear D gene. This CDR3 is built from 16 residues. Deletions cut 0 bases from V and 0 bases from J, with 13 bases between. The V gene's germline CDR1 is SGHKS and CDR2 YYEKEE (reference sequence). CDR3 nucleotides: TGTGCCAGCAGCTTGGAGCCAGCCTTCTCCTCCTACGAGCAGTACTTC. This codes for CASSLEPAFSSYEQYF.